These 17 T cell receptor beta chains were sequenced from one sample in a study of blood T cells in healthy people across ages (dated by TCRdb to the mid-2010s). Receptor libraries were prepared by 5' RACE. Sequencing used an Illumina HiSeq 2500. A second PCR of about 7 to 12 cycles was run with a J-beta primer mix and a sample-barcoded 5' primer. TCRdb reran the public reads through fastp at Q25 and MiXCR, keeping productive beta chains. Records with the same CDR3 protein are collapsed into one entry carrying the most frequent genes and DNA. This sample holds some 690,000 distinct CDR3 sequences; 22% were observed only once. The ten largest account for 22% of the sample. Sequenced material: blood. Receptors were obtained from a man aged 70 or older in good health.

The gene calls are TRBV2 and TRBJ2-3; perhaps TRBD1 as D (6 bases). The V end was cut by 8 bases, the J end by 2 bases, with 14 bases between. This CDR3 has 14 residues. Germline loops: CDR1 SNHLY, CDR2 FYNNEI. The CDR3 loop is CASGLRGTTDTQYF. CDR3 bases: TGTGCCAGCGGCTTAAGGGGGACCACAGATACGCAGTATTTT.

The chain joins TRBV29-1 to TRBJ2-1; perhaps TRBD1 as D (6 bases). In germline, CDR1 is SQVTM, CDR2 ANQGSEA. The CDR3 spans 13 residues. The germline V and J ends were trimmed by 3 bases and 9 bases, with 15 bases remaining between them. CDR3 sequence reads: CSVDPIQGFEQFF. In nucleotides, the CDR3 is TGCAGCGTTGACCCTATACAGGGTTTTGAGCAGTTCTTC.

This clonotype was seen a handful of times. The rearrangement links TRBV12-3 or TRBV12-4 to TRBJ1-4; no firm D call. The CDR3 spans 13 residues. V was pared by 2 bases and J by 8 bases, with 9 bases between. The CDR3 spells CASSLWSGEKLFF. The CDR3 DNA follows: TGTGCCAGCAGTTTATGGTCCGGCGAAAAACTGTTTTTT.

V is TRBV5-1 and J is TRBJ2-3, with D possibly being TRBD2 (6 bases). The CDR3 is 16 amino acids. Trimming cost V 1 base and J 1 base, with 13 bases left between them. Germline V CDR1 and CDR2: SGHRS, YFSETQ. DNA for the CDR3: TGCGCCAGCAGCTTGATTCCTAGCGCCGGCACAGATACGCAGTATTTT. Protein: CASSLIPSAGTDTQYF. Filled out from reference TRBV5-1 and TRBJ2-3, the complete variable domain reads KAGVTQTPRYLIKTRGQQVTLSCSPISGHRSVSWYQQTPGQGLQFLFEYFSETQRNKGNFPGRFSGRQFSNSRSEMNVSTLELGDSALYLCASSLIPSAGTDTQYFGPGTRLTVL.

This clonotype turned up a few times. The chain is built from TRBV28 and TRBJ1-2; unclear D gene. The ends were cut back, 2 bases at V and 2 bases at J, with 9 bases in the middle. The CDR3 has 14 amino acids. CDR1 MDHEN and CDR2 SYDVKM come from the germline V gene. The CDR3 here is CASSLGGENYGYTF. For the CDR3, the DNA is TGTGCCAGCAGTTTAGGCGGGGAAAACTATGGCTACACCTTC.

The genes are TRBV20-1 and TRBJ2-5; D gene uncertain. Trimming stripped 5 bases from V and 8 bases from J, with 9 bases between. CDR3 length: 10 residues. Germline-derived CDR1 and CDR2 are DFQATT and SNEGSKA (reference sequence). The CDR3 DNA is TGCAGTGCTGGGTCCTCAACCCAGTACTTC. Translation: CSAGSSTQYF.

CDR3 residues: CASSHASYEQYF. The CDR3 DNA follows: TGTGCCAGCAGCCATGCCTCCTACGAGCAGTACTTC. J is TRBJ2-7 and V is TRBV3-1; D is undetermined. CDR3 length: 12 residues. CDR1 is LGHDT, CDR2 YNNKEL, per germline (reference sequence). V was trimmed by 3 bases and J by 0 bases, leaving 3 bases between them.

Of note for this clonotype: This CDR3 fails to terminate in the conserved phenylalanine or tryptophan, so it likely reflects a read error. The chain uses TRBV3-1 and TRBJ2-7; D unclear. The CDR3 extends over 13 amino acids. Germline V lookup: CDR1 LGHDT, CDR2 YNNKEL (reference sequence). Trimming left V 2 bases short and J 5 bases short, with 10 bases between. Here the CDR3 reads CASSQTRDHEQYS. The CDR3 region has the DNA TGTGCCAGCAGCCAAACCAGAGACCACGAGCAGTACTCC.

This clonotype has just a few counts. The chain uses TRBV28 and TRBJ2-2; D is ambiguous. Germline loops: CDR1 MDHEN, CDR2 SYDVKM. The CDR3 spans 12 residues. V was clipped by 6 bases and J by 5 bases, with 7 bases between them. The CDR3 loop reads CASSNPTGELFF. CDR3 nucleotide sequence: TGTGCCAGCAGCAATCCTACCGGGGAGCTGTTTTTT. The entire variable domain, with the rest obtained from reference TRBV28 and TRBJ2-2, is as follows: DVKVTQSSRYLVKRTGEKVFLECVQDMDHENMFWYRQDPGLGLRLIYFSYDVKMKEKGDIPEGYSVSREKKERFSLILESASTNQTSMYLCASSNPTGELFFGEGSRLTVL.

This clonotype has only a few counts. The chain joins TRBV6-6 to TRBJ1-4; 10 nucleotides match TRBD1. V gave up 4 bases and J gave up 11 bases; unmatched junction bases: 1. The CDR3 contains 12 residues. Germline V gene sequence: CDR1 MNHNY, CDR2 SVGAGI (reference sequence). CDR3 sequence: CASSSDRGKLFF. For the CDR3, the DNA is TGTGCCAGCAGTTCGGACAGGGGGAAACTGTTTTTT.

The genes are TRBV7-8 and TRBJ1-2; D not resolved. Trimming shortened V by 5 bases and J by 11 bases, and 21 bases separated the two germline ends. The CDR3 has 14 amino acids. Germline CDR1 SGHVS, CDR2 FQNEAQ. In DNA form, the CDR3 reads TGTGCCAGCAGCGACCCCCCTCGGAATCGGCGGTACACCTTC. This codes for CASSDPPRNRRYTF. Looking up the rest from reference TRBV7-8 and TRBJ1-2 gives the full variable domain: GAGVSQSPRYKVAKRGQDVALRCDPISGHVSLFWYQQALGQGPEFLTYFQNEAQLDKSGLPSDRFFAERPEGSVSTLKIQRTQQEDSAVYLCASSDPPRNRRYTFGSGTRLTVV.

The sample holds a few counts of this clonotype. The chain employs TRBV12-3 or TRBV12-4 and TRBJ2-7; no reliable D call. The J call may not be correct, given that the DNA end is closer to TRBJ2-1. This CDR3 contains 12 residues. CDR3 protein: CASSSYGPRQFF. CDR3 DNA: TGTGCCAGCAGCTCCTACGGGCCCCGGCAGTTCTTC.

The chain combines TRBV5-1 with TRBJ1-3; D is possibly TRBD1 (5 bases). The ends were cut back, 4 bases at V and 4 bases at J, with 15 bases in the middle. Germline lookup yields CDR1 SGHRS and CDR2 YFSETQ. There are 15 residues in the CDR3. The CDR3 coding sequence is TGCGCCAGCAGCCATGGGTCCCAGGGAGGAAACACCATATATTTT. Residues: CASSHGSQGGNTIYF.

In this sample, this clonotype turned up a few times. The chain is built from TRBV20-1 and TRBJ2-7; 11 nucleotides agree with TRBD1. This CDR3 region has 15 residues. Germline V lookup: CDR1 DFQATT, CDR2 SNEGSKA (reference sequence). The V segment lost 3 bases and the J segment 4 bases; nucleotides outside the gene matches: 8. The CDR3 DNA is TGCAGTGCTAGCGATGGACAGGGGGCTTCGTACGAGCAGTACTTC. As protein: CSASDGQGASYEQYF.

The chain is built from TRBV7-9 and TRBJ1-3; tentative D call: TRBD1 (5 bases). The CDR3 is 16 residues long. Germline assignment: CDR1 SEHNR and CDR2 FQNEAQ (reference sequence). Deletions cut 2 bases from V and 0 bases from J, with 11 bases between. CDR3 residues: CASSLMAQGSGNTIYF. CDR3 nucleotides: TGTGCCAGCAGCTTAATGGCGCAGGGCTCTGGAAACACCATATATTTT.

The chain uses TRBV20-1 and TRBJ2-7, with D possibly being TRBD1 or TRBD2 (5 bases each). Germline V gives CDR1 DFQATT, CDR2 SNEGSKA (reference sequence). V was shortened by 5 bases and J by 2 bases, with 13 bases between the two germline ends. This CDR3 is 13 amino acids long. CDR3 nucleotides: TGCAGTGCTGGGAGAACAGGAGCCTACGAGCAGTACTTC. This codes for CSAGRTGAYEQYF.

In its sample, this clonotype was seen a few times. The V and J genes are TRBV7-8 and TRBJ2-3; the match to TRBD2 covers 13 bases. V shed 8 bases, J shed 0 bases, and the junction held 8 bases outside the gene matches. This CDR3 spans 17 amino acids. CDR1 is SGHVS, CDR2 FQNEAQ, per germline. The CDR3: CASLRLAGGASTDTQYF. The CDR3 DNA sequence: TGTGCCAGCCTTCGACTAGCGGGGGGTGCTAGCACAGATACGCAGTATTTT.